This TCR beta chain was identified in a study of blood T cell repertoires in COVID-19. As for the study in general: T cells, B-cell-depleted T cells, or PBMCs supplied cDNA or gDNA.

V lost 3 bases, J lost 2 bases, and 0 bases stayed unmatched. CDR1 and CDR2 (germline): KGHSH, LQKENI. The CDR3 covers 13 residues. This table comes from immunoSEQ multiplex PCR, and its TCRdb copy is limited to in-frame clones, with some not included. The sample lists about 250,000 clones; about four fifths were seen once. Comment on this clone: In the same sample, other DNA sequences code for this CDR3.

The chain recombines TRBV18 with TRBJ2-5, with 7 bases that match TRBD1. The source of this sequence is a man older than 75 with acute or convalescent COVID-19. The sequenced material came from peripheral blood. CDR3 nucleotide sequence: TGTGCCAGCTCACCGGGACAGCAAGAGACCCAGTACTTC. It encodes CASSPGQQETQYF.